This T cell receptor beta chain was captured in a study of T-cell memory formation after mild COVID-19 (dated by TCRdb to the early 2020s). With regard to the full study: Most TCR sequence clusters were specific to one of the two donors. In a couple of donors, T-cell clones that expanded and contracted after mild COVID-19 were tracked by sequencing TCRalpha and TCRbeta repertoires over time. Two young, previously healthy adult volunteers made up the cohort, one male and one female.

Only a few counts were recorded for this clonotype. Its recognized antigen is unknown. No base quality values were provided; no much bigger clone lies one nucleotide off. The sequencer listed for this sample is Illumina NovaSeq 6000. TCRalpha and TCRbeta cDNA libraries were built by 5'RACE with constant-segment primers, adding sample barcodes and unique molecular identifiers. RNA was extracted from every sample with Trizol reagent. Library amplification was performed in two PCR steps, and a second sample barcode and Illumina TruSeq adapters were introduced in the second step. Sequencing of libraries was performed on an Illumina NovaSeq with 2 x 150 bp paired-end reads. The authors processed their data as follows. Demultiplexing of reads and collapsing into UMI-guided consensus sequences were performed with migec v1.2.7. Using mixcr v2.1.11, the UMI consensuses were aligned to TRA and TRB V and J templates and assembled into clonotypes. Expanded or contracted clonotypes were those called significant by both edgeR and NoisET, with noise models trained on biological replicates. edgeR calls used a false discovery rate-adjusted p below 0.01 and a log2 fold-change threshold of 1. As an exploratory analysis of dynamics, PCA with hierarchical clustering was applied to max-normalized trajectories of the 1000 most abundant clonotypes. Separately sequenced CD4+ and CD8+ repertoires were used to assign a CD4 or CD8 phenotype to each responding clone. TCRdb trimmed public reads at Q25 via fastp, called clones via MiXCR and kept in-frame beta chains. Each CDR3 protein appears once, grouped with its most common genes and DNA. The V and J calls follow TCRdb's processing rather than the paper's. Here the sample has roughly 310,000 distinct CDR3 sequences; approximately 16% occur a single time. Together, the top ten hold more than 20% of the sample.

The germline V gene gives CDR1 as SGHTA and CDR2 as FQGNSA. The junction shows trimming of 2 bases on V and 3 bases on J, plus 10 bases between the germline ends. Spanning cysteine to phenylalanine, the CDR3 consists of 14 amino acids. Only CDR3 DNA is held: 42 bases, read in frame from base 1. Ficoll-Paque density gradient centrifugation was the method used to isolate PBMCs. The investigation overall reported the following: The study included only two mild cases, and larger cohorts that include severe cases with pre-infection samples were judged to be necessary. Contracting CD4+ clones were located mainly in the CM and EM memory subsets, whereas CD8+ clones were found to be enriched in EMRA. Clones that contracted from day 15 to 85 showed balanced CD4/CD8 phenotypes, whereas a second wave of clones that expanded from day 15 to 37 leaned towards CD4+. Some responding clones were detected in pre-infection memory, which suggested that pre-existing cross-reactive memory T cells had joined the SARS-CoV-2 response. Whether the second-wave clones peaking on day 37 were SARS-CoV-2 specific was not confirmed.

The rearrangement joined TRBV7-2 to TRBJ1-2, with the identity of the D gene unclear. This receptor was taken from a young man who had mild COVID-19 (a few samples of this study predate the infection). The sample titles of this study are shuffled in the database, so cell type and time point are left out; the donor was told from shared clones. The sample taken for sequencing was PBMCs or a T cell subset sorted from them (not recorded which). The CDR3 region has the sequence CASSLLGGDYGYTF. The DNA reads as follows: TGTGCCAGCAGCTTATTGGGCGGTGACTATGGCTACACCTTC.